This TCR beta chain was sequenced during a study of cytomegalovirus exposure and HLA in healthy donors (dated by TCRdb to about 2017). At the level of the whole study: An earlier analysis of several hundred of the donors reported 250 to 350 Gb of sequence data and some 100 million unique TCR beta sequences from some 180 million T cells. About 300 gigabases of sequencing data and approximately 85 million unique TCR sequences were included in an early release covering around 650 HLA-typed donors. The genetic ancestry cluster associated with self-reported Caucasian donors included 81% of the roughly 400 genotyped donors. The study was designed to test whether signatures of past pathogen exposure could be identified by cataloging public T cell receptors. Using immunosequencing, the study profiled T cell repertoires from 550 to 750 subjects and related those repertoires to cytomegalovirus serostatus. In addition to the first cohort of 500 to 850 subjects, a separate validation cohort of approximately 120 different subjects was used. The study combined high-throughput TCR immunosequencing, statistical association of individual TCRs with disease status, and machine learning to predict cytomegalovirus infection status. A later analysis re-analyzed previously published TCR beta repertoires from roughly 600 donors and added high-resolution HLA genotyping to study TCR occurrence patterns. Rather than using new phenotypic data, the later analysis identified candidate immune exposures from TCR beta sequences and from how often those sequences occurred across donors. An earlier analysis of 500 to 750 of the donors applied high-throughput TCR beta sequencing to assess whether each TCR beta V gene segment acted as functional or pseudogenic. Donor age, sex, ethnicity and CMV serostatus were compiled alongside the repertoire data. A later genetic analysis took genome-wide SNP genotypes for about 55% of the 666 donors and used that subset as a discovery cohort. All discovery cohort repertoires had been generated on a single sequencing platform. Class I and class II HLA loci were covered by the typing at four-digit resolution. The number of donors typed differed by locus, with roughly 620-630 for A, B, C, DRB1 and DQB1, roughly 520 for DQA1, under 610 for DPA1, and 450 to 480 for DPB1. Four to six DR-DQ haplotypes were handled as single units for association and clustering, since linkage in the cohort was strong. Among 300 to 450 genotyped donors of the cohort, an average of approximately 230,000 unique TCR beta nucleotide sequences were sequenced per donor, around 20% of them non-productive. Broader findings and caveats from the paper: Only TCR beta chains were sequenced in this cohort, and the absence of alpha or paired-chain data limited detectable features. Some IMGT-functional V segments, including TRBV6-2 and TRBV6-3, could not be distinguished by the 87-base-pair reads and were therefore excluded. Because HLA typing was missing for some donors at each locus, association tests included only the typed subset. At a false discovery rate of 0.05, a later analysis linked fewer than 20,000 TCR beta sequences to specific HLA alleles. According to a later analysis, most CMV-associated TCR beta chains appeared to be HLA-restricted, and the HLA associations seemed to be driven largely by CMV exposure. Correlated functional status among segregating V segments might reflect linkage disequilibrium, but an unknown experimental factor could not be ruled out. In a later analysis, several top co-occurrence clusters were reported to appear linked to parvovirus B19, influenza, CMV and Epstein-Barr virus. A group of highly shared sequence variants was considered likely to be a technical artifact of the sequencing pipeline. Presence/absence analyses assumed roughly uniform sequencing depth across donors, an assumption that may not hold. Strong co-occurrence of HLA alleles, especially DR and DQ, made assigning TCR associations to individual alleles difficult. Cytomegalovirus status was reported to be diagnosed by the classifier with high specificity and sensitivity in both the original and validation cohorts. In a later genetic analysis, a missense DCLRE1C variant was associated with V-gene and J-gene trimming of TCR beta chains, and the association was replicated in an independent cohort. An earlier analysis of approximately 540 of the donors showed that most TCR beta V segments appeared in productive rearrangements either about 87% or about 30% of the time, which broadly matched IMGT annotations. In a later analysis, HLA-associated TCR beta chains showed more clonal expansion and lower generation probabilities than non-associated chains that were equally common. According to the authors, the approach could potentially be generalized to other disease states and immunological phenotypes. The only immune exposure information available for the cohort was CMV serostatus. In a later analysis, TCR association rates were found to vary across HLA loci, with the most associated TCRs seen for DRB1 alleles and the fewest for HLA-C alleles. Across donors, most TCR sequences were observed very rarely, whereas some public TCRs were present in many individuals. Because counts were too low, seventeen rarely observed V segments, including chromosome 9 orphons, were excluded from the earlier analysis of fewer than 650 of the donors. In vitro tests confirmed that a few of the cytomegalovirus-associated TCR beta chains recognize cytomegalovirus antigens. In the study, approximately 160 TCR beta chains were listed as associated with cytomegalovirus. A further reported finding was that TCR beta sequences accurately predicted the HLA-A and HLA-B alleles for most subjects in the first cohort. Compared with the roughly 670-donor mean, donors in an Asian-associated ancestry cluster had fewer N-insertions in productive TCRs, according to a later genetic analysis.

In total, roughly 670 healthy bone marrow donors made up the cohort. At the time of sampling, every cohort member was nominally healthy, though immune exposures that went unrecorded were likely present. The donor tested CMV seronegative, placing the donor among the roughly 340 seronegative members of the cohort. Every donor gave a peripheral blood sample, and the peripheral blood mononuclear cells from that sample were used for TCR beta sequencing. Genomic DNA was extracted from the blood cell samples with the Qiagen DNeasy Blood Extraction Kit. Library construction relied on the immunoSEQ multiplex PCR assay. A mixture of 60 forward primers for TCR Vbeta segments and 13 reverse primers for TCR Jbeta segments was used in the multiplex PCR. The CDR3 region of rearranged TCR beta genes was amplified from genomic DNA with a multiplex PCR assay. On the Illumina HiSeq System, the amplified TCR beta libraries were sequenced as 87-base-pair reads. From the authors' description of their analysis: In a later analysis, some 80 million unique TCR beta chains were counted across the approximately 640 repertoires, and roughly 9.9 million of these chains were shared by at least two donors. To remove PCR and sequencing errors, raw reads were error-corrected and collapsed into unique sequences using a nearest-neighbor algorithm that merged closely related sequences. Alignment of CDR3 sequences to IMGT reference sequences was used to assign V, D and J gene segments. For a sequence to be retained, a match of at least six nucleotides to both a V gene segment and a J gene segment was required. Rearrangements were called productive when the CDR3 lacked stop codons and stayed in frame with V and J; all others were non-productive. Following IMGT convention, CDR3 was defined as the stretch from the second conserved V-encoded cysteine up to the conserved J-encoded phenylalanine. The earlier analysis of about 610 of the donors excluded any sequence lacking an unambiguous match to a single V gene segment. In an earlier analysis of 587 of the donors, a V segment was called functional when productive rearrangements were above 56.7%, and segregating when the standard deviation between donors exceeded 5%. A statistical classification framework was built for diagnosing cytomegalovirus status from the catalog of TCR beta chain sequences. In a later analysis, V and J genes were assigned by comparing TCR nucleotide sequences against IMGT/GENE-DB human TR gene sequences. The TCRdist pipeline was used in a later analysis to assign CDR3 sequences and most-parsimonious VDJ recombination scenarios. In a later analysis, every TCR beta chain was defined by the combination of its CDR3 amino acid sequence and its V-gene family, and reads without a unique V-gene family were dropped. As a way to deal with suspected cross-contamination and a sequencing artifact, a later analysis dropped 640 or so nucleotide sequences that were highly shared and had low generation probability. For each public chain, a later analysis derived a clonal expansion index from normalized ranks of inferred template counts within each repertoire. In a later analysis, generation probabilities were computed with a VDJ recombination model fitted to out-of-frame rearrangements, and the resulting probabilities were checked against IGoR. In a later analysis, hypergeometric tests were used to score TCR-TCR, TCR-HLA and TCR-CMV co-occurrence, with a repertoire-size bias correction applied to TCR pairs. In a later analysis, false discovery rates were estimated by permuting HLA or CMV assignments 20 times. In a later analysis, co-occurring TCRs were grouped using DBSCAN, with TCRdist sequence similarity added in when clustering inside HLA-allele-positive subsets. Repertoires with fewer than 30,000 or more than 120,000 public chains, plus five repertoires with anomalous nucleotide sharing, were excluded from co-occurrence clustering. TCRdb holds this immuneACCESS table with in-frame rearrangements only. Some clones are missing; in checked studies, unresolved V genes explain under half, and the rest has no known cause. V, J and clone size were drawn from that table, and D and trimming were deduced from the DNA. The sample has approximately 170,000 clones on record, roughly 80% of them singletons. The leading ten clones occupy approximately 2.4% of the sample.

From the cysteine up to the phenylalanine, the CDR3 has a length of 13 residues. Here the CDR3 DNA is all that survives: 39 bases in frame from base 1. CDR1 is given as SGDLS and CDR2 as YYNGEE, both from the germline V gene. Trimming removed 1 base from V and 5 bases from J; the gene matches leave 0 bases unexplained. Comment on this clone: Its specific antigen is unknown. The input lacks base qualities; no much larger clone sits a single base away.

The source material was PBMCs. The rearrangement combines TRBV9 with TRBJ2-5; 9 central nucleotides agree with TRBD2. This clonotype was sampled from a male donor in good health and CMV-seronegative. At the DNA level, the sequence is TGTGCCAGCAGCGTAACTAGCGGGGAGACCCAGTACTTC. This sequence encodes CASSVTSGETQYF.